Shown below are 18 T cell receptor beta chains from a single sample sequenced in a study of cytomegalovirus exposure and HLA in healthy donors. With 60 Vbeta and 13 Jbeta primers, the PCR was carried out. Using immunoSEQ multiplex PCR, the repertoire was profiled, and TCRdb retains in-frame clones only, with some absent. The table shows approximately 170,000 clones, with 79% occurring only once. The material sequenced was PBMCs. These receptors came from a woman aged 18-29 years in good health and CMV-seronegative.

The rearrangement uses TRBV28 and TRBJ2-5; 9 bases are shared with TRBD1. CDR1 and CDR2 from the germline V gene are MDHEN and SYDVKM. V gave up 5 bases and J gave up 5 bases; unmatched junction bases: 15. The CDR3 is 17 amino acids. This CDR3 reads CASSLNDFLDRGETQYF. In DNA form, the CDR3 reads TGTGCCAGCAGTCTCAATGACTTCCTGGACAGGGGTGAGACCCAGTACTTC.

The chain is built from TRBV30 and TRBJ1-1; D is possibly TRBD1 (6 bases). V was cut by 1 base and J by 2 bases, with 14 bases left in between. Looked up from germline, CDR1 is GTSNPN and CDR2 is SVGIG (reference sequence). The CDR3 is 15 residues long. CDR3 DNA: TGTGCCTGGAGTGCCCGACAGGTAGAAAACACTGAAGCTTTCTTT. It is translated as CAWSARQVENTEAFF.

The J gene is TRBJ2-2, the V gene TRBV6-5, with 7 bases that match TRBD1. This CDR3 is 14 amino acids long. Unmatched junction bases numbered 7, after V lost 8 bases and J lost 4 bases. Germline CDR1 and CDR2: MNHEY and SVGAGI. The CDR3: CASAGTDFTGELFF. In DNA form, the CDR3 reads TGTGCCAGCGCCGGGACAGACTTCACCGGGGAGCTGTTTTTT.

This clone appeared a few times. The junction shows a germline mismatch at one end, possibly a read error. The V call is TRBV7-7, the J call TRBJ1-2; a possible D gene is TRBD1 (5 bases). The CDR3 contains 15 residues. CDR1 and CDR2 from the germline V gene are SSHAT and FNYEAQ (reference sequence). DNA of the CDR3: TGTGCTAGCAGCTTATTATTGGACACCCATCGGGGCTACACCTTC. This codes for CASSLLLDTHRGYTF.

V and J are TRBV4-1 and TRBJ2-5, with TRBD2 matching over 11 bases. J lost 5 bases, V lost 1 base, and 12 bases had no gene match. The CDR3 extends over 18 amino acids. The germline gives CDR1 MGHRA, CDR2 YSYEKL. DNA for the CDR3: TGCGCCAGCAGCCAAGTCAAGGGTATAGCGGGGGGGTTGGAGACCCAGTACTTC. This sequence encodes CASSQVKGIAGGLETQYF.

Here the CDR3 DNA reads TGTGCCAGCAGCTTAAGGGCCTCTGAGGGCGCGAACACCGGGGAGCTGTTTTTT. Residues: CASSLRASEGANTGELFF. The chain carries TRBV7-6 and TRBJ2-2; D is perhaps TRBD2 (5 bases). This CDR3 has 18 amino acids. Germline values: CDR1 SGHVS, CDR2 FNYEAQ. Trimming took 2 bases from V and 0 from J, leaving 16 bases between them.

This chain joins TRBV6-6 and TRBJ2-3, with a tentative D call TRBD2 (6 bases). Germline V gene data show CDR1 as MNHNY and CDR2 as SVGAGI (reference sequence). V was cut by 6 bases and J by 0 bases, with 7 bases left in between. The CDR3 has 13 residues. The CDR3 here is CASRRDSTDTQYF. The CDR3, as DNA: TGTGCCAGCAGGCGGGACAGCACAGATACGCAGTATTTT.

This chain connects TRBV27 to TRBJ2-7; the match to TRBD2 covers 9 bases. The CDR3 contains 20 residues. CDR1 and CDR2 from the germline V gene are MNHEY and SMNVEV (reference sequence). The V and J ends lost 1 base and 0 bases, in that order; junction bases with no gene match: 16. The DNA for the CDR3 is TGTGCCAGCAGTTTATTCGGCCCTGTAGCGGGGGCCCCCTCCTCCTACGAGCAGTACTTC. The encoded protein is CASSLFGPVAGAPSSYEQYF.

This rearrangement joins TRBV4-2 to TRBJ1-2; 7 bases agree with TRBD1. CDR1 and CDR2 (germline): LGHNA, YNFKEQ. J was trimmed by 11 bases and V by 0 bases; bases with no gene match: 6. The length of the CDR3 is 13 residues. CDR3 amino acids: CASSQDGQASYTF. CDR3 coding DNA: TGTGCCAGCAGCCAAGATGGACAGGCCTCGTACACCTTC.

As for this clone: This sample includes further DNA sequences coding for the same CDR3. The chain joins TRBV5-6 to TRBJ2-7; TRBD1 is a possible D gene (5 bases). Germline loops: CDR1 SGHDT, CDR2 YYEEEE. The CDR3 sequence is 12 residues long. V shed 2 bases and J shed 7 bases, with 10 bases lying between them. This CDR3 is CASSLSGFEQYF. The CDR3 coding sequence is TGTGCCAGCAGCTTATCAGGGTTTGAGCAGTACTTC.

The CDR3 DNA follows: TGTGCCAGCAGTGATGTGGAGTATATGTATGGCTACACCTTC. It is translated as CASSDVEYMYGYTF. This chain joins TRBV2 and TRBJ1-2; no firm D call. The CDR3 length is 14 residues. The germline V and J ends were trimmed by 3 bases and 5 bases, with 13 bases remaining between them. In germline, CDR1 is SNHLY, CDR2 FYNNEI.

The rearrangement links TRBV14 to TRBJ2-1, with 15 positions matching TRBD2. This CDR3 has 18 residues. V shed 0 bases and J 3 bases; nucleotides not matched to a gene: 3. Per germline, CDR1 SGHDN and CDR2 FVKESK. The DNA of the CDR3 is TGTGCCAGCAGCCAAGAGGGACTAGCGGGGGGCAACTACAATGAGCAGTTCTTC. Its protein product is CASSQEGLAGGNYNEQFF.

The chain uses TRBV4-2 and TRBJ2-7, with D possibly TRBD2 on 5 matching bases. V shed 1 base and J shed 4 bases, with 14 bases lying between them. The CDR3 is made up of 15 amino acids. The V gene's germline CDR1 is LGHNA and CDR2 YNFKEQ. The CDR3 DNA is TGTGCCAGCAGCCAAGTCGGTGGGAGTGGATACGAGCAGTACTTC. Encoded protein: CASSQVGGSGYEQYF.

V gene TRBV6-1 combines with J gene TRBJ1-2, with a tentative D call TRBD1 (5 bases). The CDR3 is 13 residues long. V lost 6 bases, J lost 3 bases, and 11 bases lay in between. Germline assignment: CDR1 MNHNS and CDR2 SASEGT. CDR3 nucleotides: TGTGCCAGCAGCTACGACAGAGACTATGGCTACACCTTC. This gives the protein CASSYDRDYGYTF.

The rearrangement uses TRBV9 and TRBJ2-7; no firm D call. This CDR3 contains 14 residues. V was cut by 0 bases and J by 0 bases, with 7 bases left in between. Germline V gene lookup returns CDR1 SGDLS and CDR2 YYNGEE. CDR3: CASSVASGSYEQYF. The CDR3 region has the DNA TGTGCCAGCAGCGTAGCTTCAGGCTCCTACGAGCAGTACTTC. Full variable domain (outside the CDR3, taken from reference TRBV9 and TRBJ2-7): DSGVTQTPKHLITATGQRVTLRCSPRSGDLSVYWYQQSLDQGLQFLIQYYNGEERAKGNILERFSAQQFPDLHSELNLSSLELGDSALYFCASSVASGSYEQYFGPGTRLTVT.

The chain has TRBV6-1 and TRBJ1-1, with D perhaps TRBD1 (5 bases). Germline lookup yields CDR1 MNHNS and CDR2 SASEGT. V was shortened by 5 bases and J by 1 base, with 8 bases between the two germline ends. The CDR3 is made up of 13 amino acids. CDR3 sequence reads: CASSSRENTEAFF. In DNA form, the CDR3 reads TGTGCCAGCAGTTCCAGGGAGAACACTGAAGCTTTCTTT.

CDR3 amino acids: CASSFGQVGSNQPQHF. The DNA of the CDR3 is TGTGCCAGCAGTTTCGGCCAGGTAGGCAGCAATCAGCCCCAGCATTTT. The V call is TRBV28, the J call TRBJ1-5; unclear D gene. This CDR3 is built from 16 residues. The ends were cut back, 3 bases at V and 1 base at J, with 13 bases in the middle. Per germline, CDR1 MDHEN and CDR2 SYDVKM.

This clone was detected only once. J is TRBJ2-1 and V is TRBV2; TRBD2 is a possible D gene (7 bases). The CDR3 runs to 12 residues. The V end lost 6 bases, the J end lost 14 bases, and 17 bases lay between the germline ends. Per the germline V gene, CDR1 is SNHLY and CDR2 is FYNNEI. CDR3 nucleotide sequence: TGTGCCAGCAGACGGGCGGGGGCGAGAAAGTTCTTC. This encodes CASRRAGARKFF. Using reference TRBV2 and TRBJ2-1 for the parts outside the CDR3, the full variable domain is EPEVTQTPSHQVTQMGQEVILRCVPISNHLYFYWYRQILGQKVEFLVSFYNNEISEKSEIFDDQFSVERPDGSNFTLKIRSTKLEDSAMYFCASRRAGARKFFGPGTRLTVL.